This T cell receptor (beta chain) was retrieved from a study of cytomegalovirus exposure and HLA in healthy donors. Study-wide points: A later analysis linked a missense DCLRE1C variant to TCR beta V- and J-gene trimming. Common viral pathogens seemed to be connected with several of the most significant clusters, according to a later analysis. Among CMV-associated TCR beta chains, most appeared HLA-restricted in a later analysis.

About this clone: Its target is unknown.

The germline V and J ends were trimmed by 6 bases and 4 bases, with 18 bases remaining between them. The length of the CDR3 is 15 residues. Germline V gene data show CDR1 as SEHNR and CDR2 as FQNEAQ (reference sequence). PCR used 60 Vbeta primers and 13 Jbeta primers. TCRdb's table, derived via immunoSEQ multiplex PCR, lists solely in-frame clones and lacks some. The sample has fewer than 65,000 clones, about 90% seen once. The TCR comes from a man aged 18 to 30 in good health and CMV-seronegative. The sequenced material came from PBMCs. This chain links TRBV7-9 with TRBJ1-2, with a tentative D call TRBD1 (5 bases). CDR3 sequence: CASRSTVMGRYGYTF. CDR3 DNA sequence: TGTGCCAGCAGATCTACAGTGATGGGGCGCTATGGCTACACCTTC.